Sequencing of this TCR beta chain was carried out in a study of cytomegalovirus exposure and HLA in healthy donors. About the study: For the 300 to 450 genotyped donors, approximately 83% fell within the Caucasian-associated ancestry cluster. The study's findings and limits: When a later analysis was performed, an Asian-associated ancestry cluster reportedly had fewer N-insertions than the approximately 690-donor mean.

Healthy bone marrow donors formed the donor group. The PCR made use of 60 Vbeta and 13 Jbeta primers. The repertoire was sequenced with immunoSEQ multiplex PCR; TCRdb's copy has only in-frame clones and lacks some. The sample holds over 150,000 clones. On this clone itself: Its target is unknown.

Germline-derived CDR1 and CDR2 are MDHEN and SYDVKM. This CDR3 comprises 12 residues. The V gene end was trimmed by 6 bases and the J gene end by 11 bases; junction bases not matched to a gene: 6. The chain is built from TRBV28 and TRBJ2-7, with 11 bases lining up with TRBD1. This sequence originates from a boy between 10 and 17 years old in good health and CMV-seronegative. The material sequenced was PBMCs. DNA of the CDR3: TGTGCCAGCAGCGACTGGGACAGGGGGAAGTACTTC. Protein: CASSDWDRGKYF.